This TCR beta chain appears in the sequencing data of a study of human T cells and chemical hapten exposure. Overall study context: On around 2 cm by around 2 cm of upper inner arm skin, sensitization was performed with 2% DPC. In the roughly 24-week study, patients were dosed weekly with diphenylcyclopropenone on the scalp throughout.

Time point specified: patch test 3, about 24 weeks after DPC sensitization. Indicated treatment: therapeutic diphenylcyclopropenone sensitization with weekly scalp DPC. TCRdb re-called the RACE reads through MiXCR, storing one row per CDR3 protein. There are about 120,000 distinct CDR3 sequences in the sample; over 9% occur only once, and around 2.5% lies in the top ten. CDR1 and CDR2 from the germline V gene are SEHNR and FQNEAQ (reference sequence). The CDR3 contains 17 residues. Trimming took 1 base from V and 0 from J; bases not matched to a gene: 5. A few counts support this clonotype. This TCR was recovered from a woman aged 50 to 60 with alopecia areata. Some clones in this sample may be carry-over from other donors' samples. The rearrangement joins TRBV7-9 to TRBJ2-3; 9 nucleotides agree with TRBD2. The sequencing used whole blood, collected in connection with sensitization to the hapten diphenylcyclopropenone (DPC). The CDR3 region has the DNA TGTGCCAGCAGCTTAGATGCTAGCGGGACTAGCACAGATACGCAGTATTTT. Translating it yields CASSLDASGTSTDTQYF.